This TCR beta chain is from a study of control samples from healthy donors and cancer patients (dated by TCRdb to 2019 to 2021). Remarks on this clone: Its antigen target is currently unknown. The input lacks base qualities; no much larger clone sits a single base away.

The receptor library was made with the immunoSEQ multiplex PCR assay. TCRdb took this table from immuneACCESS and kept in-frame rearrangements with V and J called. Such tables lack part of the clones; where checked against another copy, unresolved V genes explain under half of the gap, and the rest is unexplained. The sample table records some 90,000 clones; 85% to 90% of these occur just once. The ten largest make up roughly 7.6% of the sample. Material: blood. This receptor was taken from a woman aged 60-70 years in good health.

The DNA is as follows: TGTGCCAGCAGCTTAGATGAAAAACTGTTTTTT. Its translation is CASSLDEKLFF. The V and J segments used are TRBV13 and TRBJ1-4, with no confidently assigned D gene. V gives up 1 base and J gives up 6 bases, and the segment between their germline ends measures 0 bases. CDR1 and CDR2, looked up from the germline V gene (reference sequence), are PRHDT and FYEKMQ. The CDR3 numbers 11 residues from cysteine through phenylalanine. Of all the DNA, just the CDR3 is kept, 33 bases in frame from base 1.